The rows below give T cell receptor delta chains drawn from one sample of a study of gamma-delta T cells after stem cell transplantation. TCRdb fed the RT-PCR reads to CATT. The sample records 1,500 to 2,000 delta-chain clones, approximately 17% being singletons. Sequencing was carried out using gamma-delta T cells. These receptors all come from a human donor. It is not recorded whose cells these are; they may come from a transplant donor. CDR3s include the opening cysteine and the closing phenylalanine or tryptophan. Fields, in order: clone size, J gene, V gene, D gene, CDR3 protein, CDR3 DNA. A D gene is named only where the DNA matches it firmly. Some rows have no size entry. The others give once, few or many, or a class for an expanded clone.

abundance: once; j_gene: TRDJ1; v_gene: TRDV1; d_gene: .; CDR3aa: CAIGELRGPTDKLIF; CDR3nt: TGTGCTATTGGGGAACTACGGGGACCCACCGATAAACTCATCTTT
abundance: .; j_gene: TRDJ1; v_gene: TRDV2; d_gene: .; CDR3aa: CACDGTGGGGTKGTTDKLIF; CDR3nt: TGTGCCTGTGACGGCACCGGCGGTGGGGGCACGAAGGGCACCACCGATAAACTCATCTTT
abundance: .; j_gene: TRDJ1; v_gene: TRDV2; d_gene: TRDD3; CDR3aa: CACDTLGDPKSDKLIF; CDR3nt: TGTGCCTGTGACACGCTGGGGGATCCCAAGAGCGATAAACTCATCTTT
abundance: .; j_gene: TRDJ1; v_gene: TRDV2; d_gene: TRDD3; CDR3aa: CACDIVLGDTSSRADNLIF; CDR3nt: TGTGCCTGTGACATCGTACTGGGGGATACCTCCTCCCGTGCCGATAACCTCATCTTT
abundance: medium-sized; j_gene: TRDJ3; v_gene: TRDV2; d_gene: .; CDR3aa: CACDTVGAESSWDTRQMFF; CDR3nt: TGTGCCTGTGACACCGTAGGGGCCGAGAGCTCCTGGGACACCCGACAGATGTTTTTC
abundance: .; j_gene: TRDJ1; v_gene: TRDV1; d_gene: TRDD3; CDR3aa: CALWGFRTVRGDTDTDKLIF; CDR3nt: TGTGCTCTGTGGGGCTTCAGAACTGTACGGGGGGATACGGACACCGATAAACTCATCTTT
abundance: .; j_gene: TRDJ1; v_gene: TRDV1; d_gene: TRDD2; CDR3aa: CALGGFLPSYEGVYTDKLIF; CDR3nt: TGTGCTCTTGGGGGATTCTTGCCTTCCTACGAGGGAGTGTACACCGATAAACTCATCTTT
abundance: .; j_gene: TRDJ1; v_gene: TRDV2; d_gene: TRDD3; CDR3aa: CACDPLGDHTDKLIF; CDR3nt: TGTGCCTGTGACCCACTGGGGGATCACACCGATAAACTCATCTTT
abundance: medium-sized; j_gene: TRDJ1; v_gene: TRDV2; d_gene: TRDD3; CDR3aa: CACEPLLGDTGDKLIF; CDR3nt: TGTGCCTGTGAACCGTTACTGGGGGATACGGGCGATAAACTCATCTTT
abundance: .; j_gene: TRDJ1; v_gene: TRDV2; d_gene: TRDD3; CDR3aa: CACDTVPAGYVVYTYNLIF; CDR3nt: TGTGCCTGTGACACCGTTCCTGCGGGATACGTTGTGTACACCTATAACCTCATCTTT
abundance: .; j_gene: TRDJ1; v_gene: TRDV2; d_gene: .; CDR3aa: CACDTLPSRAAFSYIDTLIF; CDR3nt: TGTGCCTGTGACACTCTCCCTTCTCGGGCTGCGTTCTCTTACATCGATACACTCATCTTT
abundance: .; j_gene: TRDJ1; v_gene: TRDV2; d_gene: .; CDR3aa: CACDTVECHLPPGVLTVKLIF; CDR3nt: TGTGCCTGTGACACCGTTGAGTGCCACCTGCCTCCTGGTGTACTCACCGTTAAACTCATCTTT
abundance: medium-sized; j_gene: TRDJ3; v_gene: TRDV2; d_gene: TRDD3; CDR3aa: CACDTIRGILDTWDTRQMFF; CDR3nt: TGTGCCTGTGACACGATCAGGGGGATACTTGATACCTGGGACACCCGACAGATGTTTTTC
abundance: .; j_gene: TRDJ1; v_gene: TRDV2; d_gene: TRDD3; CDR3aa: CACDMLGDPAGWADKLIF; CDR3nt: TGTGCCTGTGACATGCTGGGGGATCCGGCGGGTTGGGCCGATAAACTCATCTTT
abundance: .; j_gene: TRDJ1; v_gene: TRDV2; d_gene: TRDD3; CDR3aa: CARDTVTTGGNQGRTDKLIF; CDR3nt: TGTGCCCGTGACACCGTCACTACTGGGGGGAATCAAGGGAGGACCGATAAACTCATCTTT
abundance: few; j_gene: TRDJ1; v_gene: TRDV1; d_gene: TRDD3; CDR3aa: CALGEPPPPSTGGYATYTDKLIF; CDR3nt: TGTGCTCTTGGGGAACCCCCCCCGCCTTCCACTGGGGGATACGCTACCTACACCGATAAACTCATCTTT
abundance: few; j_gene: TRDJ1; v_gene: TRDV2; d_gene: .; CDR3aa: CACDLLGLAITYKLIF; CDR3nt: TGTGCCTGTGACCTGTTGGGATTGGCGATCACCTATAAACTCATCTTT
abundance: few; j_gene: TRDJ1; v_gene: TRDV2; d_gene: .; CDR3aa: CACDTVVGTRSKLIF; CDR3nt: TGTGCCTGTGACACCGTAGTGGGGACAAGGAGTAAACTCATCTTT
abundance: few; j_gene: TRDJ1; v_gene: TRDV2; d_gene: .; CDR3aa: CACDTVELLVENTDKLIF; CDR3nt: TGTGCCTGTGACACGGTCGAGTTGCTGGTGGAAAACACCGATAAACTCATCTTT
abundance: .; j_gene: TRDJ1; v_gene: TRDV1; d_gene: TRDD3; CDR3aa: CAIGEIWEARDEDWGMGDKLIF; CDR3nt: TGTGCTATTGGGGAAATCTGGGAGGCGAGGGATGAGGACTGGGGGATGGGCGATAAACTCATCTTT
abundance: medium-sized; j_gene: TRDJ1; v_gene: TRDV1; d_gene: TRDD3; CDR3aa: CALGEMGLLRPFGGYTDKLIF; CDR3nt: TGTGCTCTTGGGGAAATGGGCCTCCTACGCCCCTTTGGGGGATACACCGATAAACTCATCTTT
abundance: few; j_gene: TRDJ1; v_gene: TRDV1; d_gene: .; CDR3aa: CALGGIPTRDTRAYTDKLIF; CDR3nt: TGTGCTCTTGGGGGAATTCCTACGCGGGATACGCGGGCGTACACCGATAAACTCATCTTT
abundance: medium-sized; j_gene: TRDJ3; v_gene: TRDV2; d_gene: TRDD3; CDR3aa: CACDTAGGLWDTRQMFF; CDR3nt: TGTGCCTGTGACACTGCTGGGGGATTGTGGGACACCCGACAGATGTTTTTC
abundance: medium-sized; j_gene: TRDJ1; v_gene: TRDV1; d_gene: TRDD3; CDR3aa: CALGEPPPFRPLYWGILLYTDKLIF; CDR3nt: TGTGCTCTTGGGGAACCCCCGCCCTTCCGTCCCTTATACTGGGGGATACTCCTGTACACCGATAAACTCATCTTT
abundance: hyperexpanded; j_gene: TRDJ1; v_gene: TRDV1; d_gene: TRDD3; CDR3aa: CALGELEPPDWGIQDKLIF; CDR3nt: TGTGCTCTTGGGGAACTAGAGCCCCCCGACTGGGGGATACAGGATAAACTCATCTTT
abundance: few; j_gene: TRDJ1; v_gene: TRDV1; d_gene: .; CDR3aa: CALGERGRYADKLIF; CDR3nt: TGTGCTCTTGGGGAAAGGGGGAGATACGCGGACAAACTCATCTTT
abundance: .; j_gene: TRDJ1; v_gene: TRDV2; d_gene: TRDD3; CDR3aa: CACDTVGRGYEFGLYTDKLIF; CDR3nt: TGTGCCTGTGACACCGTGGGTCGGGGATACGAATTTGGGTTGTACACCGATAAACTCATCTTT
abundance: .; j_gene: TRDJ1; v_gene: TRDV1; d_gene: TRDD3; CDR3aa: CASGVPRPGGKAKLIF; CDR3nt: TGTGCTAGTGGGGTTCCCAGGCCTGGGGGAAAAGCAAAACTCATCTTT
abundance: .; j_gene: TRDJ1; v_gene: TRDV1; d_gene: TRDD3; CDR3aa: CAIGESSLPRLGASEPLIF; CDR3nt: TGTGCTATTGGGGAAAGCAGTCTCCCCCGACTGGGGGCCAGCGAACCACTCATCTTT
abundance: medium-sized; j_gene: TRDJ1; v_gene: TRDV2; d_gene: TRDD3; CDR3aa: CACDIMGEPYTDKLIF; CDR3nt: TGTGCCTGTGACATCATGGGGGAACCGTACACCGATAAACTCATCTTT
abundance: .; j_gene: TRDJ2; v_gene: TRDV1; d_gene: .; CDR3aa: CALGEFSFRTILGSQALTAQLFF; CDR3nt: TGTGCTCTTGGGGAATTCTCCTTCAGAACGATACTGGGCAGTCAAGCTTTGACAGCACAACTCTTCTTT
abundance: few; j_gene: TRDJ1; v_gene: TRDV2; d_gene: TRDD3; CDR3aa: CACDTVRTGGYSTPDRTDKLIF; CDR3nt: TGTGCCTGTGACACCGTGAGGACTGGGGGTTACTCAACGCCCGACCGTACCGATAAACTCATCTTC
abundance: .; j_gene: TRDJ1; v_gene: TRDV2; d_gene: .; CDR3aa: CACDTGVEADKLIF; CDR3nt: TGTGCCTGTGACACCGGGGTGGAGGCGGATAAACTCATCTTT
abundance: few; j_gene: TRDJ3; v_gene: TRDV1; d_gene: TRDD3; CDR3aa: CALGELRGIRNRGLRDTRQMFF; CDR3nt: TGTGCTCTTGGGGAACTAAGAGGGATACGCAACCGGGGTTTACGGGACACCCGACAGATGTTTTTC
abundance: .; j_gene: TRDJ1; v_gene: TRDV1; d_gene: .; CDR3aa: CALGESFLRRFEYWGIPYTDKLIF; CDR3nt: TGTGCTCTTGGGGAATCCTTCCTACGCCGCTTTGAATACTGGGGGATCCCTTACACCGATAAACTCATCTTT
abundance: few; j_gene: TRDJ1; v_gene: TRDV3; d_gene: .; CDR3aa: CACSPRPRYTDKLIF; CDR3nt: TGTGCCTGTTCACCCAGGCCGCGGTACACCGATAAACTCATCTTT
abundance: few; j_gene: TRDJ1; v_gene: TRDV1; d_gene: TRDD3; CDR3aa: CALGEYLPFSYLGDTYSYTDKLIF; CDR3nt: TGTGCTCTTGGGGAATATCTCCCTTTTTCCTACTTGGGGGATACTTATTCGTACACCGATAAACTCATCTTT
abundance: medium-sized; j_gene: TRDJ3; v_gene: TRDV2; d_gene: TRDD3; CDR3aa: CACDLLGDTGSWDTRQMFF; CDR3nt: TGTGCCTGTGATCTACTGGGGGATACGGGGTCCTGGGACACCCGACAGATGTTTTTC
abundance: .; j_gene: TRDJ1; v_gene: TRDV1; d_gene: TRDD3; CDR3aa: CALGEGDLLWGGSDKLIF; CDR3nt: TGCGCTCTTGGGGAAGGCGACCTACTCTGGGGGGGGAGCGATAAACTCATCTTT